The 14 T cell receptor beta chains given below trace back to one sample, sequenced in a study of pediatric ulcerative colitis. Here immunoSEQ multiplex PCR was the method, and the copy in TCRdb shows in-frame clones only, minus some. The table records some 10,000 clones, approximately 88% of them present only once. What was sequenced was blood. The receptors were sampled from a girl aged 5 to 17 with moderate ulcerative colitis.

This chain links TRBV28 with TRBJ2-3, with D perhaps TRBD1 (6 bases). V lost 2 bases to trimming and J lost 1 base, with 13 bases between them. CDR3 length: 16 residues. The germline CDR1 and CDR2 sequences are MDHEN and SYDVKM. The CDR3 reads CASSLPGRGRTDTQYF. The CDR3, as DNA: TGTGCCAGCAGTTTACCCGGCAGGGGCCGCACAGATACGCAGTATTTT. The full variable domain, its missing parts supplied by reference TRBV28 and TRBJ2-3, is DVKVTQSSRYLVKRTGEKVFLECVQDMDHENMFWYRQDPGLGLRLIYFSYDVKMKEKGDIPEGYSVSREKKERFSLILESASTNQTSMYLCASSLPGRGRTDTQYFGPGTRLTVL.

V gene TRBV5-1 combines with J gene TRBJ2-1, with a tentative D call TRBD1 (6 bases). This CDR3 has 16 residues. Germline CDR1 SGHRS, CDR2 YFSETQ. V lost 4 bases and J 0 bases, leaving 14 bases between the germline ends. CDR3 DNA sequence: TGCGCCAGCAGCCGGGACATCGCGAGCTCCTACAATGAGCAGTTCTTC. It codes for CASSRDIASSYNEQFF.

This clone was seen a handful of times. The chain carries TRBV7-9 and TRBJ1-4; D call uncertain. The CDR3 consists of 14 residues. Trimming cost V 4 bases and J 4 bases, with 10 bases left between them. Germline V CDR1 and CDR2: SEHNR, FQNEAQ (reference sequence). The CDR3 here is CASSYARLNEKLFF. CDR3 nucleotide sequence: TGTGCCAGCAGCTACGCCAGACTTAATGAAAAACTGTTTTTT.

The rearrangement links TRBV6-5 to TRBJ2-3, with D perhaps matching TRBD1 or TRBD2 (6 bases each). This CDR3 contains 15 residues. The V gene's germline CDR1 is MNHEY and CDR2 SVGAGI. The ends were cut back, 0 bases at V and 5 bases at J, with 12 bases in the middle. In DNA, the CDR3 is TGTGCCAGCAGTTACTCGTGGGGGGCGCAAGATACGCAGTATTTT. Protein: CASSYSWGAQDTQYF.

This clone showed up just a few times. The chain couples TRBV7-2 to TRBJ1-5, with D uncertain. The V end lost 2 bases, the J end lost 5 bases, and 7 bases lay between the germline ends. The CDR3 is made up of 13 amino acids. Germline loops: CDR1 SGHTA, CDR2 FQGNSA. The CDR3 DNA follows: TGTGCCAGCAGCTTATGGGGTGATCAGCCCCAGCATTTT. As protein: CASSLWGDQPQHF.

The rearrangement uses TRBV6-5 and TRBJ1-1; no clear D gene. The CDR3 sequence is 13 residues long. Germline V gives CDR1 MNHEY, CDR2 SVGAGI. V gave up 7 bases and J gave up 0 bases, with 9 bases separating them. Here the CDR3 reads CASTVSLNTEAFF. CDR3 in DNA: TGTGCCAGCACCGTGTCACTGAACACTGAAGCTTTCTTT.

The chain carries TRBV6-5 and TRBJ1-1; D remains unclear. Germline V lookup: CDR1 MNHEY, CDR2 SVGAGI. This CDR3 contains 13 residues. The V end was cut by 10 bases, the J end by 0 bases, with 12 bases between. DNA for the CDR3: TGTGCCACCCATCGGACGTTGAACACTGAAGCTTTCTTT. Encoded protein: CATHRTLNTEAFF.

The chain links TRBV5-1 to TRBJ1-2; 8 bases line up with TRBD1. J was trimmed by 8 bases and V by 4 bases; bases with no gene match: 7. The V gene's germline CDR1 is SGHRS and CDR2 YFSETQ. This CDR3 is 13 amino acids long. In DNA form, the CDR3 reads TGCGCCAGCAGCGGTGGACAGGGAAGGGGCTACACCTTC. Its protein is CASSGGQGRGYTF. The entire variable domain, with the rest obtained from reference TRBV5-1 and TRBJ1-2, is as follows: KAGVTQTPRYLIKTRGQQVTLSCSPISGHRSVSWYQQTPGQGLQFLFEYFSETQRNKGNFPGRFSGRQFSNSRSEMNVSTLELGDSALYLCASSGGQGRGYTFGSGTRLTVV.

This sequence joins TRBV27 and TRBJ2-7; possible D gene TRBD1, 6 bases. Germline-derived CDR1 and CDR2 are MNHEY and SMNVEV (reference sequence). Trimming pared 5 bases from V and 3 bases from J, leaving 11 bases between. The CDR3 has 13 amino acids. CDR3 sequence reads: CASSPTGYYEQYF. The CDR3 DNA is TGTGCCAGCAGTCCTACAGGGTACTACGAGCAGTACTTC.

The chain carries TRBV4-1 and TRBJ2-1; 12 bases fit TRBD2. V shed 1 base, J shed 5 bases, and the junction held 3 bases outside the gene matches. Germline CDR1 is MGHRA and CDR2 is YSYEKL. This CDR3 is 16 amino acids long. CDR3 sequence reads: CASSQGASGGDNEQFF. CDR3 nucleotides: TGCGCCAGCAGCCAAGGAGCTAGCGGGGGGGACAATGAGCAGTTCTTC.

The chain recombines TRBV27 with TRBJ1-1, with D possibly being TRBD1 (5 bases). Germline V gives CDR1 MNHEY, CDR2 SMNVEV (reference sequence). V was clipped by 2 bases and J by 0 bases, with 16 bases between them. The CDR3 length is 17 residues. The CDR3 region is CASSLRFAGPMNTEAFF. Written as DNA, the CDR3 is TGTGCCAGCAGTTTAAGATTTGCGGGACCTATGAACACTGAAGCTTTCTTT.

The chain employs TRBV5-8 and TRBJ1-1; no definite D call. Germline CDR1 is SGHTS and CDR2 is YDEGEE. This CDR3 is 12 amino acids long. The V gene lost 4 bases and the J gene lost 5 bases, with 9 bases spanning the gap. CDR3 nucleotides: TGTGCCAGCAGCCGCCGGAGGACTGAAGCTTTCTTT. It translates to CASSRRRTEAFF. The variable domain in full, completed from reference TRBV5-8 and TRBJ1-1, reads EAGVTQSPTHLIKTRGQQATLRCSPISGHTSVYWYQQALGLGLQFLLWYDEGEERNRGNFPPRFSGRQFPNYSSELNVNALELEDSALYLCASSRRRTEAFFGQGTRLTVV.

This clone appeared once. Other DNA sequences from this sample encode an identical CDR3 as well. V gene TRBV6-4 combines with J gene TRBJ2-3, with 10 bases identical to TRBD1. Trimming removed 3 bases from V and 4 bases from J; junction bases left unmatched: 1. The CDR3 spans 14 residues. The germline V gene encodes CDR1 MRHNA and CDR2 SNTAGT. CDR3 bases: TGTGCCAGCAGTGAAGGACAGGGGGCAGATACGCAGTATTTT. Translation: CASSEGQGADTQYF.

This chain joins TRBV5-4 and TRBJ1-6, with TRBD1 matching 7 bases. Germline V gives CDR1 SGHNT, CDR2 YYREEE (reference sequence). Trimming removed 2 bases from V and 10 bases from J; junction bases left unmatched: 9. The CDR3 spans 15 residues. CDR3 in DNA: TGTGCCAGCAGCTTTAGGACTACAGGGGAGTCACCCCTCCACTTT. Its protein product is CASSFRTTGESPLHF.